These T cell receptor beta chains were read from a single sample in a study of graft-versus-host responses after intestinal transplantation. These receptors have no known antigen. The method was immunoSEQ multiplex PCR; TCRdb's version includes in-frame clones alone and lacks a portion of them. The table records about 39,000 clones, 90% to 95% of them present only once. The starting material was unstimulated CD8+ T cells sorted from spleen or lymph node cells, obtained before transplant. These receptors came from a human donor who was the organ donor for an intestinal transplant. CDR3s include the opening cysteine and the closing phenylalanine or tryptophan. The D gene is left open where the match is weak. Size values are once, few and many counts, or a class for expanded clones, and some rows have none.

CDR3nt	CDR3aa	d_gene	abundance	v_gene	j_gene
TGTGCCAGCAGTACCCTCAGGGGCGCGTTATACGAGCAGTACTTC	CASSTLRGALYEQYF	NA	NA	TRBV28	TRBJ2-7
TGTGCCAGCAGGGGCACCCGAGGATCCTATAATTCACCCCTCCACTTT	CASRGTRGSYNSPLHF	NA	NA	TRBV28	TRBJ1-6
TGTGCCAGCAGCTTCACAGGGGACTATGGCTACACCTTC	CASSFTGDYGYTF	TRBD1	few	TRBV7-9	TRBJ1-2
TGTGCCAGCAGTTACATGTGGGGCTGGGACTATGGCTACACCTTC	CASSYMWGWDYGYTF	NA	NA	TRBV6-5	TRBJ1-2
TGTGCCAGCAGCTTAGCGAGGTTAGGTTGGAGCTCCTACAATGAGCAGTTCTTC	CASSLARLGWSSYNEQFF	NA	NA	TRBV7-2	TRBJ2-1
TGTGCCAGCGGGAGCACTCCGGGACAGAAGAACACTGAAGCTTTCTTT	CASGSTPGQKNTEAFF	TRBD1	once	TRBV7-9	TRBJ1-1
TGTGCCATACAGGGATTTGCTAGCACAGATACGCAGTATTTT	CAIQGFASTDTQYF	NA	NA	TRBV6-5	TRBJ2-3
TGCGCCAGCAGCCAAGATCGGGGAAGATCGAACACTGAAGCTTTCTTT	CASSQDRGRSNTEAFF	NA	NA	TRBV4-3	TRBJ1-1
TGTGCCAGCAGTTACGGCCGATTGGGGGGCGTCGAGGGCTACACCTTC	CASSYGRLGGVEGYTF	NA	NA	TRBV6-5	TRBJ1-2
TGCGCCAGCAGCCAAGAGTGGCAGGAGGGGACTGAAGCTTTCTTT	CASSQEWQEGTEAFF	NA	NA	TRBV4-1	TRBJ1-1
TGTGCCAGCAGTTTATTCGGCGACCTCTACGAGCAGTACTTC	CASSLFGDLYEQYF	NA	NA	TRBV28	TRBJ2-7
TGTGCCAGCAGTTACGGGGCTGAAGCTTTCTTT	CASSYGAEAFF	NA	NA	TRBV6-5	TRBJ1-1
TGCGCCAGCAGTGTTCCGGGAGGCGAGCAGTACTTC	CASSVPGGEQYF	TRBD2	NA	TRBV10-2	TRBJ2-7
TGTGCCAGCAGCTGGGACGGTGGAGAGACCCAGTACTTC	CASSWDGGETQYF	NA	once	TRBV7-9	TRBJ2-5
TGTGCCAGCAGTGACCCCCCGGAAGGCACTGAAGCTTTCTTT	CASSDPPEGTEAFF	NA	NA	TRBV2	TRBJ1-1
TGTGCCACCACGAGGGGCTCTGGAAACACCATATATTTT	CATTRGSGNTIYF	NA	NA	TRBV7-9	TRBJ1-3
TGTGCCAGCAGCTTAGCGGGCGCCCAAGAGACCCAGTACTTC	CASSLAGAQETQYF	NA	NA	TRBV7-9	TRBJ2-5